This T cell receptor beta chain was profiled in a study of shared clonotypes between healthy human individuals (TCRdb year 2020). The study in broad terms: A few men and a couple of women, aged 18 to 49 years, made up the cohort. Libraries were prepared and TCR repertoires were sequenced by different laboratories using diverse techniques, in order to increase sequencing depth and limit assay-specific biases. Per donor, three plates each were used for CD4 naive and CD4 memory, two for CD8 naive, and one for CD8 memory. Between about 0.85 and 9.5 billion PBMCs per donor were obtained by leukapheresis. To estimate repertoire size and how much clonotypes are shared between individuals, the study performed deep sequencing of blood TCR repertoires from 4 to 6 healthy adults. Results the study describes overall, beyond this receptor: Estimated clonotype richness was generally larger for naive than for memory subsets. Sampling was restricted to blood, and TCR repertoires in tissue are likely to differ from TCR repertoires in blood. Pairwise subsampling led to the expectation that sequencing depth would affect the degree of clonotype sharing among donors. Incomplete sequencing was indicated by rarefaction of sorted-subset datasets, despite the large sequencing depth. Compared with non-shared clonotypes, clonotypes shared by all four sorted-subset donors had higher generation probabilities. The small number of donors limited the genetic and exposure-history diversity represented. When a few donors were compared, the shared fraction of clonotypes was about 5.2% for naive CD4, 3.5% to 4% for naive CD8, 2% to 2.5% for memory CD4, and around 0.37% for memory CD8.

Remarks on this clone: Its antigen target is currently unknown. No quality values exist for individual bases; no much larger clone is one base distant.

CD8 naive samples consisted of CD45RO-negative cells that were positively selected for CCR7, yielding a CD45RA+CCR7+ population without TemRA cells. The donors were healthy, HIV-negative adults who had no recently reported acute infections or vaccinations. Every donor was a Caucasian adult residing in Nashville, Tennessee, USA. After blood collection by leukapheresis, PBMCs were isolated using Ficoll-Histopaque density gradient centrifugation and then cryopreserved in the vapor phase of liquid nitrogen. Purity and quantity of every magnetically sorted T cell population were checked by analytical flow cytometry. Genomic DNA was isolated from each sorted fraction and quantified by UV absorbance on a Nanodrop 2000c. The germline V and J ends show losses of 0 bases and 3 bases respectively, and no gene match explains 5 bases of the junction. The CDR3 contains 16 residues, cysteine and phenylalanine counted. CDR3 DNA is the only sequence kept; it has 48 bases, read in frame from the first base. Sequences PRHDT (CDR1) and FYEKMQ (CDR2) are obtained from the germline V gene (reference sequence).

Using the deep immunoSEQ assay, TCR CDR3 regions were amplified from genomic DNA by multiplex PCR. Extracted genomic DNA from each cell subset was spread evenly across all wells of several immunoSEQ 96-well plates, with each plate serving as a replicate. For sorted subsets, 150 to 250 ng genomic DNA, equal to approximately 30,000 T cell genomes, was loaded into each replicate PCR. Purified libraries were measured with a Qubit 3.0 fluorometer, size-checked on a Bioanalyzer 2100, and measured again with the KAPA Library Quantification kit. Each immunoSEQ 96-well plate was sequenced on its own single-read 150-cycle Illumina NextSeq 550 flow cell. Under the source paper's analysis protocol: Because the immunoSEQ output held only junctional sequences and lacked quality scores, the filtering could not match the filtering applied to full-length reads. To assign V/J genes and CDR3, sequences were annotated against IMGT germline references using PyIR, a Python wrapper for IgBLAST v1.9. Reads were removed for weak V/J assignments (E-value above 1e-6), missing CDR3, stop codons, out-of-frame junctions, or ambiguous translated residues. V3J clonotypes were defined by identical inferred V gene, J gene, and CDR3 amino acid sequence. To compute the percentage overlap between repertoires, the number of shared unique clonotypes was divided by the size of the smaller repertoire. Richness of each repertoire was evaluated using RTK rarefaction, the Chao1 estimator, and Recon v2.1 estimates of unobserved clonotypes. OLGA was used to compute generation probabilities for all TCRbeta clonotypes that the gDNA method yielded from a handful of donors. TCRdb took over this immuneACCESS table, retaining in-frame rearrangements with V and J assigned. Such tables are incomplete; in checked studies, under half of the missing clones stem from an unresolved V gene, and the remainder is unexplained. V and J calls and clone size come straight from that table; D and trimming were deduced from the DNA. For this sample the table gives 2 million to 2.5 million clones, of which just under 95% were detected only once. Jointly, the top ten make up 0.9% to 1.4% of the sample.

The chain is encoded by TRBV13 joined to TRBJ2-1; 7 of the junction bases match TRBD2. The sequencing input was naive CD8+ T cells sorted from blood. The sample's cell subset or site label, in plain terms: CD45RA+CCR7+. The clonotype originates from a man between 18 and 35 years old in good health. CDR3 loop: CASSLGLAEFYNEQFF. The sequence in DNA is TGTGCCAGCAGCTTAGGGCTAGCGGAATTCTACAATGAGCAGTTCTTC.